Listed here is a single T cell receptor (beta chain). Antigen specificity is unknown. The sample comes from a study of a mutant IDH1 vaccine in newly diagnosed glioma. As for time point: week 35, safety follow-up. Doses of 300 ug of mutant IDH1 20-mer peptide were given with topical imiquimod. Study-level findings and limits: Top peripheral T cell clonotype shifts appeared unrelated to pseudoprogression.

Profiling relied on immunoSEQ multiplex PCR, and the TCRdb table lists in-frame clones only, not all of them. The table has 45,000 or so clones, more than 70% seen once. The sequencing used PBMCs, collected from a glioma patient whose treatment included an IDH1 peptide vaccine. This clonotype originated in a woman aged 40 to 50 with glioma.

The CDR3 here is CASSQESRDGYGYTF. The CDR3 region has the DNA TGCGCCAGCAGCCAAGAAAGTCGGGACGGCTATGGCTACACCTTC. The chain joins TRBV4-3 to TRBJ1-2; TRBD1 might be the D (5 bases). Between the trimmed V and J ends, which lost 0 bases and 4 bases, there was a span of 12 bases. Germline values: CDR1 LGHNA, CDR2 YSLEER. The CDR3 consists of 15 residues.